These 25 T cell receptor beta chains originate from one sample sequenced in a study of T cell responses to AZD1222 COVID-19 vaccine. The protocol was immunoSEQ multiplex PCR, while the TCRdb copy is restricted to in-frame clones and leaves out a portion. The profile covers some 150,000 clones, with 85% to 95% appearing a single time and 1.5% to 2% taken by the ten largest. Sequences were derived from peripheral blood, sampled on day 0 of AZD1222 vaccination. The receptors were gathered from an adult in good health.

The rearrangement links TRBV5-1 to TRBJ1-1, with D tentatively TRBD1 (6 bases). There are 15 residues in the CDR3. Germline V gene lookup returns CDR1 SGHRS and CDR2 YFSETQ. Trimming removed 0 bases from V and 4 bases from J, with 13 bases in between. The CDR3 coding sequence is TGCGCCAGCAGCTTGGTGGCAGGGGCGGGCACTGAAGCTTTCTTT. This encodes CASSLVAGAGTEAFF.

V usage is TRBV4-2 and J usage is TRBJ2-4, with D perhaps TRBD1 (8 bases). The CDR3 loop spans 15 amino acids. Trimming left V 11 bases short and J 3 bases short, with 20 bases between. Per the germline V gene, CDR1 is LGHNA and CDR2 is YNFKEQ. CDR3 DNA: TGTGCCTCAGGGGGCCTAACGGGAGGCAAAAACATTCAGTACTTC. Residues: CASGGLTGGKNIQYF.

The V call is TRBV24-1, the J call TRBJ2-4; no reliable D call. In germline, CDR1 is KGHDR, CDR2 SFDVKD. The CDR3 contains 17 residues. With 3 bases removed from V and 4 bases from J, the gap between germline ends came to 18 bases. The CDR3 region has the DNA TGTGCCACCAGTGATCCTCTTCGGGTCTGGGGAAAAAACATTCAGTACTTC. Protein sequence: CATSDPLRVWGKNIQYF.

CDR3 sequence (DNA): TGTGCCAGCAGTTTCTTTAGGGGCTACGAGCAGTACTTC. This translates into CASSFFRGYEQYF. The chain combines TRBV28 with TRBJ2-7, with a weak D call TRBD1 (5 bases). From germline, CDR1 is MDHEN and CDR2 SYDVKM. V dropped 3 bases and J dropped 3 bases, with 9 bases sitting between them. The CDR3 length is 13 residues.

V gene TRBV2 combines with J gene TRBJ2-3; D unresolved. CDR3 length: 14 residues. The V gene's germline CDR1 is SNHLY and CDR2 FYNNEI. V was clipped by 11 bases and J by 0 bases, with 15 bases between them. DNA of the CDR3: TGTGCCCGTACGACCGCAACTAGCACAGATACGCAGTATTTT. This translates into CARTTATSTDTQYF.

The chain has TRBV4-1 and TRBJ2-7; possible D gene TRBD1, 5 bases. CDR1 is MGHRA, CDR2 YSYEKL, per germline. V shed 0 bases and J shed 12 bases, with 15 bases lying between them. The CDR3 spans 13 residues. CDR3 DNA sequence: TGCGCCAGCAGCCAAGATAGGGGCACCGACTCGTACTTC. Its protein is CASSQDRGTDSYF.

This clone turned up a few times. The chain joins TRBV19 to TRBJ1-5; 10 positions agree with TRBD1. Losses at the gene ends were 3 bases for V and 1 base for J; bases not matched to a gene: 6. Germline values: CDR1 LNHDA, CDR2 SQIVND (reference sequence). The CDR3 sequence is 17 residues long. The CDR3, as DNA: TGTGCCAGTAGTATGGGGGACAGGGGCGGAAGCAATCAGCCCCAGCATTTT. Residues: CASSMGDRGGSNQPQHF. Looking up the rest from reference TRBV19 and TRBJ1-5 gives the full variable domain: DGGITQSPKYLFRKEGQNVTLSCEQNLNHDAMYWYRQDPGQGLRLIYYSQIVNDFQKGDIAEGYSVSREKKESFPLTVTSAQKNPTAFYLCASSMGDRGGSNQPQHFGDGTRLSIL.

The chain recombines TRBV5-4 with TRBJ2-1; D possibly corresponds to TRBD1 (5 bases). Germline assignment: CDR1 SGHNT and CDR2 YYREEE (reference sequence). CDR3 length equals 16 residues. Trimming left V 0 bases short and J 0 bases short, with 10 bases between. The CDR3 protein is CASSLVGVGSYNEQFF. Written as DNA, the CDR3 is TGTGCCAGCAGCTTGGTAGGGGTGGGCTCCTACAATGAGCAGTTCTTC.

This clone was seen only once. The J gene is TRBJ1-5, the V gene TRBV6-1, with unresolved D. V shed 0 bases and J shed 7 bases, with 10 bases lying between them. This CDR3 has 14 residues. Per the germline V gene, CDR1 is MNHNS and CDR2 is SASEGT. CDR3 DNA: TGTGCCAGCAGTGAAGCGGTCGGAAGCCAGCCCCAGCATTTT. Amino acid sequence: CASSEAVGSQPQHF.

The J gene is TRBJ1-1, the V gene TRBV19; D call uncertain. From germline, CDR1 is LNHDA and CDR2 SQIVND (reference sequence). Trimming took 5 bases from V and 0 from J, leaving 7 bases between them. This CDR3 region has 13 residues. The CDR3 region has the DNA TGTGCCAGTAGTGGACCCTTGAACACTGAAGCTTTCTTT. This gives the protein CASSGPLNTEAFF.

This chain connects TRBV4-3 to TRBJ2-2; no clear D. The V end lost 1 base, the J end lost 0 bases, and 3 bases lay between the germline ends. CDR3 length: 14 amino acids. CDR1 is LGHNA and CDR2 is YSLEER in the germline V gene. In nucleotides, the CDR3 is TGCGCCAGCAGCCAAGGGTCGAACACCGGGGAGCTGTTTTTT. Translated: CASSQGSNTGELFF.

The rearrangement uses TRBV9 and TRBJ2-7; a possible D gene is TRBD2 (6 bases). The germline V gene encodes CDR1 SGDLS and CDR2 YYNGEE. The length of the CDR3 is 15 residues. Trimming took 0 bases from V and 3 from J, leaving 13 bases between them. CDR3 amino acids: CASSVGPAGNYEQYF. CDR3 bases: TGTGCCAGCAGCGTAGGCCCAGCGGGCAACTACGAGCAGTACTTC.

The CDR3 region is CSVGLAATSTDTQYF. The CDR3 DNA is TGCAGCGTAGGATTAGCAGCGACTAGCACAGATACGCAGTATTTT. The rearrangement joins TRBV29-1 to TRBJ2-3; D is ambiguous. V lost 6 bases, J lost 0 bases, and 16 bases lay in between. Germline V gene data show CDR1 as SQVTM and CDR2 as ANQGSEA. The CDR3 totals 15 residues.

J is TRBJ2-7 and V is TRBV5-1, with D perhaps TRBD1 or TRBD2 (5 bases each). With 0 bases removed from V and 5 bases from J, the gap between germline ends came to 12 bases. The CDR3 has 14 residues. The V gene's germline CDR1 is SGHRS and CDR2 YFSETQ. The CDR3 DNA reads TGCGCCAGCAGCTTGGTTTCTCGGGGCGACGAGCAGTACTTC. Translating it yields CASSLVSRGDEQYF.

The chain recombines TRBV9 with TRBJ2-3, with unresolved D. Germline loops: CDR1 SGDLS, CDR2 YYNGEE. Between the trimmed V and J ends, which lost 0 bases and 3 bases, there was a span of 5 bases. The CDR3 totals 13 residues. DNA for the CDR3: TGTGCCAGCAGCGTAGAGAGAACAGATACGCAGTATTTT. Its protein is CASSVERTDTQYF.

This chain connects TRBV3-1 (or the pseudogene TRBV3-2) to TRBJ1-5, with D possibly being TRBD1 (5 bases). V was clipped by 0 bases and J by 2 bases, with 35 bases between them. In germline, CDR1 is LGHDT, CDR2 YNNKEL (reference sequence). This CDR3 is 24 amino acids long. CDR3 amino acids: CASSQDRQDTTPLPLAWGNQPQHF. CDR3 nucleotides: TGTGCCAGCAGCCAAGATCGCCAGGACACTACCCCACTACCACTCGCATGGGGCAATCAGCCCCAGCATTTT.

The chain uses TRBV27 and TRBJ1-2, with 9 bases matching TRBD1. Germline V gene lookup returns CDR1 MNHEY and CDR2 SMNVEV (reference sequence). The trim removed 5 bases at V and 4 bases at J, leaving 2 bases unmatched. The CDR3 consists of 13 residues. In DNA, the CDR3 is TGTGCCAGCAGTCCGACAGGGGGCTATGGCTACACCTTC. It translates to CASSPTGGYGYTF.

V gene TRBV7-6 combines with J gene TRBJ2-6; 12 bases line up with TRBD1. V lost 4 bases, J lost 2 bases, and 6 bases stayed unmatched. The CDR3 is made up of 18 amino acids. Germline V gene sequence: CDR1 SGHVS, CDR2 FNYEAQ. The chain's CDR3 is CASSSSGQGAPGANVLTF. The CDR3 region has the DNA TGTGCCAGCAGCTCCTCGGGACAGGGGGCGCCTGGGGCCAACGTCCTGACTTTC.

The chain employs TRBV27 and TRBJ2-3, with a weak D call TRBD2 (7 bases). Trimming left V 1 base short and J 2 bases short, with 19 bases between. Looked up from germline, CDR1 is MNHEY and CDR2 is SMNVEV (reference sequence). The CDR3 extends over 18 amino acids. CDR3 nucleotide sequence: TGTGCCAGCAGTTTATACAGGGTTCCGACTAGCCTCACAGATACGCAGTATTTT. It yields the protein CASSLYRVPTSLTDTQYF.

The chain combines TRBV5-6 with TRBJ2-1, with D perhaps matching TRBD1 (5 bases). Deletions cut 1 base from V and 5 bases from J, with 7 bases between. The V gene's germline CDR1 is SGHDT and CDR2 YYEEEE. CDR3 length: 13 residues. The CDR3 region is CASSLPGNNEQFF. The DNA of the CDR3 is TGTGCCAGCAGCTTGCCAGGGAACAATGAGCAGTTCTTC.

The chain carries TRBV5-1 and TRBJ2-3, with no clear D. Trimming cost V 2 bases and J 0 bases, with 10 bases left between them. The CDR3 has 15 residues. CDR1 SGHRS and CDR2 YFSETQ come from the germline V gene. This chain's CDR3 is CASSFSGPSTDTQYF. The CDR3 nucleotides read TGCGCCAGCAGCTTCTCCGGCCCCAGCACAGATACGCAGTATTTT.

This chain links TRBV12-3 or TRBV12-4 with TRBJ1-1, with 7 bases that match TRBD1. The CDR3 sequence is 11 residues long. J was trimmed by 12 bases and V by 6 bases; bases with no gene match: 7. This CDR3 reads CASRRTGETFF. DNA for the CDR3: TGTGCCAGCAGGAGAACAGGGGAGACTTTCTTT.

J is TRBJ2-1 and V is TRBV4-3; D may be TRBD2 (6 bases). In germline, CDR1 is LGHNA, CDR2 YSLEER. CDR3 length: 16 amino acids. V lost 0 bases and J 7 bases, leaving 16 bases between the germline ends. This CDR3 is CASSQERLVIGNEQFF. The CDR3 DNA follows: TGCGCCAGCAGCCAAGAAAGACTAGTGATTGGGAATGAGCAGTTCTTC.

The V gene is TRBV28, the J gene TRBJ1-5, with D maybe TRBD1 (6 bases). This CDR3 comprises 15 residues. V was pared by 2 bases and J by 4 bases, with 12 bases between. Germline V gene sequence: CDR1 MDHEN, CDR2 SYDVKM. CDR3 in amino acids: CASSLLVTGNQPQHF. Here the CDR3 DNA reads TGTGCCAGCAGTTTACTTGTCACAGGGAATCAGCCCCAGCATTTT.

This rearrangement joins TRBV18 to TRBJ1-1; D unresolved. CDR1 and CDR2 (germline): KGHSH, LQKENI. The CDR3 runs to 14 residues. Trimming took off 6 bases at V and 1 base at J, with 12 bases between the two ends. In DNA, the CDR3 is TGTGCCAGCTCCCAAGGTTGGGGGAACACTGAAGCTTTCTTT. Protein sequence: CASSQGWGNTEAFF. The whole variable domain, filled in from reference TRBV18 and TRBJ1-1, reads NAGVMQNPRHLVRRRGQEARLRCSPMKGHSHVYWYRQLPEEGLKFMVYLQKENIIDESGMPKERFSAEFPKEGPSILRIQQVVRGDSAAYFCASSQGWGNTEAFFGQGTRLTVV.